Below, 27 T cell receptor beta chains from the same sample are listed, as sequenced in a study of shared clonotypes between healthy human individuals. The repertoire was sequenced with immunoSEQ multiplex PCR; TCRdb's copy has only in-frame clones and lacks some. The sample lists approximately 1.1 million clones, around 78% occurring once. Source material: memory CD4+ T cells from PBMCs. Regarding subset: CD45RA-negative fraction. Every receptor here comes from a man younger than 35 in good health. Some clones in this sample may be carry-over from other donors' samples.

The chain combines TRBV5-1 with TRBJ1-1, with D perhaps matching TRBD1 (5 bases). V lost 5 bases to trimming and J lost 1 base, with 12 bases between them. Germline values: CDR1 SGHRS, CDR2 YFSETQ. The length of the CDR3 is 14 residues. The chain's CDR3 is CASRSGQPNTEAFF. CDR3 bases: TGCGCCAGCAGGTCCGGACAACCGAACACTGAAGCTTTCTTT.

The CDR3 region is CASSISAGTPNQPQHF. The CDR3 nucleotides read TGTGCCAGTAGTATCTCGGCCGGGACACCTAATCAGCCCCAGCATTTT. This chain uses TRBV19 with TRBJ1-5, with D maybe TRBD1 (6 bases). This CDR3 has 16 amino acids. CDR1 is LNHDA, CDR2 SQIVND, per germline (reference sequence). Trimming removed 3 bases at V and 4 bases at J, with 16 bases between.

This clone was seen a few times. The CDR3 here is CSVAGQNTEAFF. In DNA form, the CDR3 reads TGCAGCGTGGCGGGACAGAACACTGAAGCTTTCTTT. The chain links TRBV29-1 to TRBJ1-1; a weak D match, TRBD1 (6 bases). Germline V gives CDR1 SQVTM, CDR2 ANQGSEA. The length of the CDR3 is 12 residues. V was shortened by 6 bases and J by 1 base, with 9 bases between the two germline ends.

V usage is TRBV4-2 and J usage is TRBJ2-1; TRBD2 is a possible D gene (6 bases). This CDR3 is built from 14 residues. V lost 2 bases to trimming and J lost 6 bases, with 11 bases between them. Germline CDR1 and CDR2: LGHNA and YNFKEQ. The CDR3 reads CASSQKLAPNEQFF. CDR3 nucleotides: TGTGCCAGCAGCCAAAAACTAGCCCCCAATGAGCAGTTCTTC.

V is TRBV15 and J is TRBJ2-5, with 7 bases identical to TRBD2. Trimming removed 4 bases from V and 5 bases from J; junction bases left unmatched: 7. The CDR3 covers 14 residues. Germline loops: CDR1 LNHNV, CDR2 YYDKDF (reference sequence). DNA of the CDR3: TGTGCCACCAGCACTTTAGCGGGTGCGGAGACCCAGTACTTC. The encoded protein is CATSTLAGAETQYF.

This sequence joins TRBV4-1 and TRBJ2-1; 8 positions agree with TRBD2. This CDR3 spans 19 amino acids. The junction had 20 bases not matched to a gene; V was cut back by 5 bases and J by 5 bases. CDR1 is MGHRA and CDR2 is YSYEKL in the germline V gene. CDR3 DNA sequence: TGCGCCAGCAGCTTCAGAATGGGGCGGGAGGACCAGCCCCACAATGAGCAGTTCTTC. Translated, it gives CASSFRMGREDQPHNEQFF.

As regards this clone: Only one base separates this from a far larger clonotype, so it likely reflects a read error. This chain links TRBV28 with TRBJ2-7; 8 positions match TRBD2. CDR3 length: 13 amino acids. The germline V gene has CDR1 MDHEN and CDR2 SYDVKM. V was pared by 6 bases and J by 2 bases, with 3 bases of the junction left unmatched. The CDR3 reads CASRTSGAYEQYF. CDR3 sequence (DNA): TGTGCCAGCAGAACTAGCGGAGCCTACGAGCAGTACTTC.

CDR3 DNA sequence: TGTGCCAGCAGCTTGGCCAGGAGCGCGAACACCGGGGAGCTGTTTTTT. It encodes CASSLARSANTGELFF. This chain joins TRBV5-5 and TRBJ2-2, with D uncertain. Germline CDR1 SGHKS, CDR2 YYEKEE (reference sequence). V dropped 0 bases and J dropped 0 bases, with 9 bases sitting between them. This CDR3 is built from 16 residues.

This clone was found a few times. This chain uses TRBV19 with TRBJ1-5; 9 bases are a match to TRBD1. This CDR3 is built from 14 residues. The ends lost 6 bases at V and 6 bases at J; junction bases unmatched: 6. Germline-derived CDR1 and CDR2 are LNHDA and SQIVND (reference sequence). The CDR3 sequence is CASRRDRVSQPQHF. The CDR3 nucleotides are TGTGCCAGTAGGCGGGACAGGGTAAGTCAGCCCCAGCATTTT.

The V call is TRBV29-1, the J call TRBJ2-1; 12 bases are a match to TRBD2. V lost 7 bases and J lost 7; bases outside the gene matches: 5. Germline values: CDR1 SQVTM, CDR2 ANQGSEA. There are 13 residues in the CDR3. Here the CDR3 reads CSGWTSGTNEQFF. DNA for the CDR3: TGCAGCGGATGGACTAGCGGGACTAATGAGCAGTTCTTC.

This chain joins TRBV29-1 and TRBJ2-1; D might be TRBD1 (6 bases). Germline V CDR1 and CDR2: SQVTM, ANQGSEA. V dropped 8 bases and J dropped 0 bases, with 11 bases sitting between them. This CDR3 contains 13 residues. The CDR3 nucleotides read TGCAGCACGGACAGCAGCTCCTACAATGAGCAGTTCTTC. This gives the protein CSTDSSSYNEQFF.

The V and J genes are TRBV28 and TRBJ1-1; a possible D gene is TRBD1 (6 bases). Trimming removed 10 bases from V and 2 bases from J, with 17 bases in between. This CDR3 has 14 amino acids. The germline V gene encodes CDR1 MDHEN and CDR2 SYDVKM. CDR3 sequence (DNA): TGTGCCACCCCAGGACAGCCAGGTAACACTGAAGCTTTCTTT. This sequence encodes CATPGQPGNTEAFF.

This rearrangement joins TRBV15 to TRBJ2-1, with D maybe TRBD2 (6 bases). V gave up 0 bases and J gave up 7 bases, with 7 bases separating them. The CDR3 runs 13 residues. In germline, CDR1 is LNHNV, CDR2 YYDKDF (reference sequence). The CDR3 region is CATSRDGGNEQFF. Written as DNA, the CDR3 is TGTGCCACCAGCAGAGATGGGGGGAATGAGCAGTTCTTC.

This clone was seen just once. J is TRBJ1-5 and V is TRBV28; D may be TRBD1 (5 bases). The CDR3 contains 15 residues. Trimming cost V 3 bases and J 4 bases, with 13 bases left between them. The germline CDR1 and CDR2 sequences are MDHEN and SYDVKM. The CDR3 spells CASSLYRRGNQPQHF. CDR3 nucleotides: TGTGCCAGCAGTTTGTACCGGCGGGGGAATCAGCCCCAGCATTTT. Filled out from reference TRBV28 and TRBJ1-5, the complete variable domain reads DVKVTQSSRYLVKRTGEKVFLECVQDMDHENMFWYRQDPGLGLRLIYFSYDVKMKEKGDIPEGYSVSREKKERFSLILESASTNQTSMYLCASSLYRRGNQPQHFGDGTRLSIL.

This sequence joins TRBV5-1 and TRBJ1-1, with D possibly being TRBD1 (5 bases). Trimming pared 4 bases from V and 3 bases from J, leaving 13 bases between. Germline V gene data show CDR1 as SGHRS and CDR2 as YFSETQ. CDR3 length equals 14 residues. CDR3 nucleotides: TGCGCCAGCAGCCAACTTCAGGGTGACACTGAAGCTTTCTTT. Its protein product is CASSQLQGDTEAFF.

CDR3 amino acids: CASSVLPSGQETQYF. In nucleotides, the CDR3 is TGTGCCAGCAGCGTGCTGCCTAGCGGTCAAGAGACCCAGTACTTC. The chain recombines TRBV7-6 with TRBJ2-5; TRBD2 matches 7 bases. After removal of 5 bases from V and 2 bases from J, the junction contained 8 bases not matched to a gene. The CDR3 totals 15 residues. Per germline, CDR1 SGHVS and CDR2 FNYEAQ.

The chain has TRBV15 and TRBJ2-7; the match to TRBD2 covers 14 bases. The CDR3 is 19 residues long. With 2 bases clipped from V and 0 bases from J, the junction kept 9 bases outside the gene matches. The germline gives CDR1 LNHNV, CDR2 YYDKDF (reference sequence). The CDR3 region has the DNA TGTGCCACCAGCAGATTTGCCGGGACTAGCGGGAGTAGCTCCTACGAGCAGTACTTC. Translation gives CATSRFAGTSGSSSYEQYF.

This chain uses TRBV18 with TRBJ2-7; D tentatively fits TRBD1 or TRBD2 (7 bases each). The CDR3 loop spans 13 amino acids. The germline V gene encodes CDR1 KGHSH and CDR2 LQKENI. Trimming took 4 bases from V and 4 from J, leaving 11 bases between them. The CDR3 DNA is TGTGCCAGCTCACAGCAGGGGGGGTACGAGCAGTACTTC. It translates to CASSQQGGYEQYF.

The chain is built from TRBV30 and TRBJ2-2, with no clear D. Trimming left V 2 bases short and J 6 bases short, with 13 bases between. CDR3 length equals 14 residues. Per germline, CDR1 GTSNPN and CDR2 SVGIG (reference sequence). The DNA of the CDR3 is TGTGCCTGGAGTCCTTCTACTATTGCCGGGGAGCTGTTTTTT. Translated: CAWSPSTIAGELFF.

This clone has only a few counts. J is TRBJ2-1 and V is TRBV4-2; no clear D. Germline values: CDR1 LGHNA, CDR2 YNFKEQ. V lost 0 bases, J lost 2 bases, and 14 bases lay in between. This CDR3 spans 17 amino acids. The CDR3 DNA sequence: TGTGCCAGCAGCCAAGATCGCCTAGGTACCCCCTACAATGAGCAGTTCTTC. This gives the protein CASSQDRLGTPYNEQFF.

The chain links TRBV10-3 to TRBJ1-3; no clear D. With 8 bases removed from V and 0 bases from J, the gap between germline ends came to 11 bases. CDR3 length equals 14 residues. Germline CDR1 ENHRY, CDR2 SYGVKD. In DNA, the CDR3 is TGTGCCATCGCTCCCGAGGACTCTGGAAACACCATATATTTT. It is translated as CAIAPEDSGNTIYF.

The rearrangement uses TRBV14 and TRBJ2-5; TRBD1 aligns across 7 bases. The trim removed 4 bases at V and 0 bases at J, leaving 8 bases unmatched. CDR1 and CDR2 (germline): SGHDN, FVKESK. The CDR3 is 16 residues long. The CDR3 loop reads CASSRRGQMYQETQYF. CDR3 coding DNA: TGTGCCAGCAGCCGCCGGGGACAGATGTACCAAGAGACCCAGTACTTC.

This chain's CDR3 is CASSELGRELVGYTF. The CDR3 coding sequence is TGTGCCAGCAGTGAATTGGGCAGGGAATTAGTAGGCTACACCTTC. The V and J genes are TRBV25-1 and TRBJ1-2, with D maybe TRBD1 (5 bases). CDR1 MGHDK and CDR2 SYGVNS come from the germline V gene. The V gene lost 1 base and the J gene lost 8 bases, with 17 bases spanning the gap. The CDR3 totals 15 residues.

This chain joins TRBV6-5 and TRBJ1-3, with D unresolved. V was cut by 4 bases and J by 2 bases, with 6 bases left in between. The CDR3 totals 13 residues. Looked up from germline, CDR1 is MNHEY and CDR2 is SVGAGI. CDR3 DNA sequence: TGTGCCAGCAGTTCCCAAACTGGAAACACCATATATTTT. It is translated as CASSSQTGNTIYF.

The chain carries TRBV28 and TRBJ1-2; D possibly corresponds to TRBD1 (6 bases). Germline V lookup: CDR1 MDHEN, CDR2 SYDVKM. The CDR3 runs 14 residues. V was shortened by 6 bases and J by 3 bases, with 14 bases between the two germline ends. The CDR3 nucleotides are TGTGCCAGCAGGCCCCGGGACACGTACTATGGCTACACCTTC. Its protein product is CASRPRDTYYGYTF.

This rearrangement joins TRBV13 to TRBJ2-1; 12 positions agree with TRBD2. The CDR3 is 15 amino acids. V gave up 5 bases and J gave up 7 bases; unmatched junction bases: 6. Germline V gene lookup returns CDR1 PRHDT and CDR2 FYEKMQ (reference sequence). The CDR3 sequence is CASSPSGGGWNEQFF. The DNA for the CDR3 is TGTGCCAGCAGCCCTAGCGGGGGGGGTTGGAATGAGCAGTTCTTC.

The chain employs TRBV29-1 and TRBJ1-4, with a possible D match to TRBD1 (6 bases). Trimming shortened V by 4 bases and J by 14 bases, and 17 bases separated the two germline ends. In germline, CDR1 is SQVTM, CDR2 ANQGSEA. There are 12 residues in the CDR3. CDR3 nucleotide sequence: TGCAGCGTTGGGGACAAGCGGGGTAGGCTGTTTTTT. Its translation is CSVGDKRGRLFF.